This T cell receptor beta chain was observed in a study of T cell responses to AZD1222 COVID-19 vaccine. Study outcomes and limitations: Among those given AZD1222, only six were seropositive at baseline. Repertoire collection took place solely once the T cell response had peaked. Vaccine-associated CD4 TCRs spanned spike, dominant at 160-218 and 743-854. Nearly half of spike-specific TCRs reportedly target variant regions that are unmutated in the B.1.351 and B.1.1.7 variants.

Details on this clone: What it binds is unknown.

The CDR3 is made up of 15 amino acids. Trimming removed 1 base at V and 2 bases at J, with 11 bases between. The V gene's germline CDR1 is MGHRA and CDR2 YSYEKL. Produced via immunoSEQ multiplex PCR; TCRdb's table is partial and in-frame only. The data show just under 150,000 clones, approximately 86% seen once. This receptor was identified in an adult who received the MenACWY meningococcal vaccine as a control. Sequencing was performed on peripheral blood, taken 28 days after the second dose of the MenACWY control vaccine. The rearrangement joins TRBV4-1 to TRBJ2-5; D remains ambiguous. The DNA of the CDR3 is TGCGCCAGCAGCCAAGGCCACGGTGTACAAGAGACCCAGTACTTC. This encodes CASSQGHGVQETQYF.